The text below deals with one T cell receptor (beta chain). Which antigen it targets is not known. No much larger clone exists at a distance of one base, and base qualities are not known. These data belong to a study of blood T cell repertoires in COVID-19 (dated by TCRdb to 2020 to 2022). At the level of the whole study: Collaborator samples came from the United States, Italy and Spain and covered acute and convalescent phases of COVID-19. The prospective study material was composed of cDNA or gDNA derived from T cells, B-cell-depleted T cells, or PBMCs. The dataset comprised deeply sampled blood TCRbeta repertoires from subjects exposed to, actively infected with, or recovered from COVID-19. A freely available public database, intended as a resource for researchers studying the immune response to SARS-CoV-2, is where the repertoires were released. Samples came from the ongoing ImmuneRACE study (first 160 participants) plus 1,254 subjects from 6 global collaborators. The sample metadata nearly always contained a de-identified subject ID, COVID-19 status, age in years and sex. HLA class I and class II types, where available, came from metadata supplied by the sample provider rather than from assay-based typing.

General findings and caveats noted by the study authors: How much clinical and demographic metadata was included differed by source and by participant, and the metadata was provided uncurated.

TCRbeta CDR3 regions were amplified from genomic DNA by means of the immunoSEQ Assay, a bias-controlled multiplex PCR. In the authors' own workflow: The number of nucleated cells in each sample was estimated by amplification of reference gene primers within the assay. Sequence reads were collapsed and filtered to measure the absolute abundance of every unique TCRbeta CDR3 rearrangement. For each sample, productive Simpson clonality was calculated by taking the square root of Simpson's diversity index across productive rearrangements. TCRdb provides this immuneACCESS table in a form limited to in-frame rearrangements. Some clones are lacking; in checked studies, under half of them reflect an unresolved V gene, and why the rest are absent is not known. Clone size and the V and J calls come from that table; the DNA yielded D and trimming. The sample records 150,000 to 200,000 clones, more than 80% of which are singletons. Together, the top ten hold 2.5% to 3.5% of the sample.

The collaborating institutions used their own protocols to collect whole blood in K2EDTA tubes. Collaborator samples were shipped for TCRbeta analysis as frozen whole blood, isolated PBMCs, or DNA extracted from either sample type. After removal of 4 bases from V and 4 bases from J, the junction retains 12 bases not matched to a gene. CDR1 and CDR2 were assigned from the germline V gene (reference sequence) as MNHEY and SMNVEV. The CDR3 has 16 amino acids, counting the end cysteine and phenylalanine. Only the CDR3 DNA is retained, 48 bases long and in frame from the first base. Material for sequencing was peripheral blood. The receptor comes from a man aged 60-69 years with acute or convalescent COVID-19. Recombination connected TRBV27 to TRBJ1-1, with TRBD1 identical over 7 junction bases. The CDR3 here reads CASSSGVRGRFTEAFF. The nucleotide sequence reads as follows: TGTGCCAGCAGTTCCGGTGTGAGGGGGCGGTTCACTGAAGCTTTCTTT.